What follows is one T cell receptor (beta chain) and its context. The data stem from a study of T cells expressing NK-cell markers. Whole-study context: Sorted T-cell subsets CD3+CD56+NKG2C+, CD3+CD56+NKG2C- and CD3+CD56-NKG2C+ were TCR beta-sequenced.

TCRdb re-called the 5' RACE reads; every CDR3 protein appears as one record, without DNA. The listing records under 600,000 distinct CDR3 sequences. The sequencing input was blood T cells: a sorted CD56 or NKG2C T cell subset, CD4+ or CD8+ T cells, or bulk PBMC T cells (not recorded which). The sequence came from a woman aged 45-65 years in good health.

The CDR3 region is CASSPKRNEQFF. The rearrangement uses TRBV9 and TRBJ2-1; the TCRdb D gene call, TRBD2, has no DNA to confirm it. The CDR3 length is 12 residues. Germline V lookup: CDR1 SGDLS, CDR2 YYNGEE.